The 12 T cell receptor beta chains below come from one sample, sequenced in a study of blood T cell repertoires in COVID-19. Sequencing was performed with immunoSEQ multiplex PCR; in TCRdb, only in-frame clones are kept and a portion is missing. The table includes 350,000 to 400,000 clones, roughly nine tenths detected once. Sequencing input: PBMCs or T cells enriched from blood (not recorded which). The receptor set was obtained from a man aged 18 to 29 who had recovered from COVID-19.

The CDR3 reads CASSHTGARENEQFF. In nucleotides, the CDR3 is TGTGCCAGCAGTCACACAGGAGCTCGGGAGAATGAGCAGTTCTTC. J is TRBJ2-1 and V is TRBV6-2 or TRBV6-3, with D perhaps TRBD2 (6 bases). This CDR3 is 15 amino acids long. Between the trimmed V and J ends, which lost 5 bases and 7 bases, there was a span of 18 bases. Per germline, CDR1 MNHEY and CDR2 SVGEGT.

The J gene is TRBJ1-2, the V gene TRBV3-1 (or the pseudogene TRBV3-2), with 10 bases lining up with TRBD1. V shed 9 bases and J 3 bases; nucleotides not matched to a gene: 10. The CDR3 is 15 amino acids. CDR1 is LGHDT and CDR2 is YNNKEL in the germline V gene (reference sequence). The CDR3 DNA reads TGTGCCAGTGAACCGGGACAGGGGCCTCACTATGGCTACACCTTC. It yields the protein CASEPGQGPHYGYTF.

The gene calls are TRBV2 and TRBJ1-1; 7 bases fit TRBD1. CDR1 and CDR2 from the germline V gene are SNHLY and FYNNEI. There are 15 residues in the CDR3. J was trimmed by 4 bases and V by 2 bases; bases with no gene match: 7. The CDR3 is CASSETEGAITEAFF. CDR3 coding DNA: TGTGCCAGCAGTGAAACGGAGGGGGCGATCACTGAAGCTTTCTTT.

This sequence joins TRBV5-8 and TRBJ2-1; 9 nucleotides line up with TRBD2. Germline V lookup: CDR1 SGHTS, CDR2 YDEGEE. CDR3 length: 15 amino acids. The V gene end was trimmed by 2 bases and the J gene end by 7 bases; junction bases not matched to a gene: 7. The CDR3, as DNA: TGTGCCAGCAGCTTCCTAGCGGGATATGGTAATGAGCAGTTCTTC. Amino acids: CASSFLAGYGNEQFF. Full variable domain (missing parts from reference TRBV5-8 and TRBJ2-1): EAGVTQSPTHLIKTRGQQATLRCSPISGHTSVYWYQQALGLGLQFLLWYDEGEERNRGNFPPRFSGRQFPNYSSELNVNALELEDSALYLCASSFLAGYGNEQFFGPGTRLTVL.

The gene calls are TRBV30 and TRBJ2-7, with 7 positions matching TRBD1. Trimming took 3 bases from V and 4 from J; bases not matched to a gene: 12. This CDR3 is built from 15 residues. Germline V gives CDR1 GTSNPN, CDR2 SVGIG (reference sequence). This chain's CDR3 is CAWRNLPRGQYEQYF. The CDR3 nucleotides are TGTGCCTGGAGAAACCTGCCCAGGGGACAGTACGAGCAGTACTTC.

The chain recombines TRBV7-2 with TRBJ1-2; D not certain. The CDR3 is 14 residues long. Germline lookup yields CDR1 SGHTA and CDR2 FQGNSA. V lost 2 bases, J lost 4 bases, and 11 bases lay in between. CDR3 DNA: TGTGCCAGCAGCTTACCGGGATGGGGCTATGGCTACACCTTC. It translates to CASSLPGWGYGYTF.

The V gene is TRBV29-1, the J gene TRBJ1-3, with D possibly matching TRBD1 (6 bases). Germline V lookup: CDR1 SQVTM, CDR2 ANQGSEA. V was cut by 3 bases and J by 2 bases, with 14 bases left in between. The CDR3 spans 15 residues. CDR3 region: CSVDLGAGAGNTIYF. CDR3 DNA sequence: TGCAGCGTTGATTTGGGGGCAGGGGCTGGAAACACCATATATTTT. Full variable domain (rest looked up from reference TRBV29-1 and TRBJ1-3): SAVISQKPSRDICQRGTSLTIQCQVDSQVTMMFWYRQQPGQSLTLIATANQGSEATYESGFVIDKFPISRPNLTFSTLTVSNMSPEDSSIYLCSVDLGAGAGNTIYFGEGSWLTVV.

The chain has TRBV7-3 and TRBJ2-2; no clear D gene. Trimming shortened V by 5 bases and J by 0 bases, and 16 bases separated the two germline ends. The CDR3 contains 17 residues. CDR1 SGHTA and CDR2 FQGTGA come from the germline V gene. The CDR3 DNA is TGTGCCAGCAGCCCTCACCTGACTCCCCCGAACACCGGGGAGCTGTTTTTT. Translation gives CASSPHLTPPNTGELFF.

The chain has TRBV19 and TRBJ2-1, with TRBD1 matching 8 bases. Germline V gene data show CDR1 as LNHDA and CDR2 as SQIVND (reference sequence). V lost 6 bases and J lost 5; bases outside the gene matches: 6. The CDR3 has 14 residues. The CDR3 DNA follows: TGTGCCAGTAGCGAGGCAGGGGGCCACAATGAGCAGTTCTTC. Amino acids: CASSEAGGHNEQFF. Supplemented by reference TRBV19 and TRBJ2-1, the full variable domain reads DGGITQSPKYLFRKEGQNVTLSCEQNLNHDAMYWYRQDPGQGLRLIYYSQIVNDFQKGDIAEGYSVSREKKESFPLTVTSAQKNPTAFYLCASSEAGGHNEQFFGPGTRLTVL.

The chain has TRBV19 and TRBJ1-1; D is undetermined. Trimming took 1 base from V and 0 from J, leaving 9 bases between them. CDR3 size: 15 residues. CDR1 LNHDA and CDR2 SQIVND come from the germline V gene (reference sequence). CDR3 loop: CASSIVGRLNTEAFF. CDR3 nucleotide sequence: TGTGCCAGTAGTATAGTGGGCAGATTGAACACTGAAGCTTTCTTT.

The chain recombines TRBV20-1 with TRBJ2-7, with 7 bases aligning to TRBD2. Germline loops: CDR1 DFQATT, CDR2 SNEGSKA (reference sequence). With V trimmed by 3 bases and J by 7 bases, 9 bases remained unmatched. CDR3 size: 13 residues. DNA for the CDR3: TGCAGTGCTAGTCCCGGGGTAGCGGGTGAGCAGTACTTC. Residues: CSASPGVAGEQYF.

V gene TRBV7-9 combines with J gene TRBJ1-3; D gene uncertain. The CDR3 has 11 residues. Trimming removed 5 bases from V and 7 bases from J, with 6 bases in between. Germline CDR1 reads SEHNR; CDR2 reads FQNEAQ (reference sequence). CDR3 sequence (DNA): TGTGCCAGCAGCCGAGAGAACACCATATATTTT. Translation: CASSRENTIYF.